What follows are 6 T cell receptor beta chains derived from one specimen sequenced in a study of blood T cell repertoires in COVID-19. Clones were sequenced by immunoSEQ multiplex PCR, and TCRdb holds only the in-frame ones, with some missing. The table includes some 150,000 clones, around 90% detected once. Sequencing used peripheral blood. The receptors derive from a woman aged 60-75 years with acute or convalescent COVID-19.

This rearrangement joins TRBV6-5 to TRBJ2-7; 7 bases map to TRBD1. Germline-derived CDR1 and CDR2 are MNHEY and SVGAGI. J gave up 6 bases and V 6 bases, and 8 bases lay outside the gene matches. CDR3 length: 13 amino acids. The CDR3 loop reads CASSPGTVSEQYF. The DNA of the CDR3 is TGTGCCAGCAGCCCCGGGACAGTTAGCGAGCAGTACTTC.

This clone showed up just once. The chain joins TRBV19 to TRBJ2-5; 9 positions match TRBD1. The CDR3 sequence is 13 residues long. The V gene's germline CDR1 is LNHDA and CDR2 SQIVND (reference sequence). V dropped 7 bases and J dropped 5; count of bases not matched to a gene: 5. CDR3 amino acids: CASKDRGLETQYF. CDR3 nucleotide sequence: TGTGCCAGTAAGGACAGGGGTCTGGAGACCCAGTACTTC.

The rearrangement links TRBV3-1 (or the pseudogene TRBV3-2) to TRBJ1-5, with D hard to call. V lost 4 bases and J 3 bases, leaving 16 bases between the germline ends. CDR3 length: 16 residues. CDR1 is LGHDT and CDR2 is YNNKEL in the germline V gene (reference sequence). CDR3 in amino acids: CASSPSEATPNQPQHF. The DNA of the CDR3 is TGTGCCAGCAGCCCGTCGGAGGCTACCCCCAATCAGCCCCAGCATTTT.

V is TRBV21-1 and J is TRBJ1-2; the tabulated D call, TRBD1, remains unverified against the DNA. TRBV21-1 is annotated as a pseudogene. CDR3 size: 18 residues. CDR3: CASSKVRSQGEFRCGYTF. The CDR3 region has the DNA TGTGCCAGCAGCAAAGTACGGTCCCAGGGGGAATTTCGCTGTGGCTACACCTTC.

The chain links TRBV13 to TRBJ1-1; 7 bases are a match to TRBD1. Trimming at V came to 5 bases and at J to 1 base, leaving 7 bases not matched to a gene. This CDR3 spans 15 amino acids. CDR1 PRHDT and CDR2 FYEKMQ come from the germline V gene (reference sequence). CDR3 bases: TGTGCCAGCAGCCCTCGGACAGGACGGAACACTGAAGCTTTCTTT. Encoded protein: CASSPRTGRNTEAFF.

The gene calls are TRBV10-3 and TRBJ2-7; 12 positions agree with TRBD2. The CDR3 length is 14 residues. Germline CDR1 and CDR2: ENHRY and SYGVKD. V lost 10 bases, J lost 2 bases, and 6 bases stayed unmatched. For the CDR3, the DNA is TGTGCCACCCACCGACTAGCGGGGGCCTACGAGCAGTACTTC. It is translated as CATHRLAGAYEQYF.